This entry is about one TCR beta chain. The data were taken from a study of blood T cell repertoires in COVID-19. Libraries were prepared by immunoSEQ multiplex PCR; TCRdb keeps only in-frame clonotypes and omits some of them. The repertoire holds 250,000 to 350,000 clones, 88% seen once, with about 8.6% in the top ten. The trim removed 5 bases at V and 5 bases at J, leaving 13 bases unmatched. The CDR3 is made up of 16 amino acids. Germline V CDR1 and CDR2: MNHNY, SVGAGI (reference sequence). The sequence was obtained from a man younger than 35 with active or convalescent COVID-19. The specimen sequenced was peripheral blood. V is TRBV6-6 and J is TRBJ1-1; the match to TRBD1 covers 8 bases. CDR3 in DNA: TGTGCCAGCAGTGGATCCAGGGGGCTTAGAAATACTGAAGCTTTCTTT. Amino acids: CASSGSRGLRNTEAFF.